This is a list of T cell receptor beta chains from one sample in a study of blood T cells in healthy people across ages. Via MiXCR, TCRdb re-called the 5' RACE reads, giving one row per CDR3 protein. The table includes some 550,000 distinct CDR3 sequences, 45% to 55% detected once. The sequencing sample was made of blood. These receptors all come from a man at least 80 years old in good health. The conserved cysteine and the conserved F or W are not part of the CDR3 here.

j_call: TRBJ2-3; cdr3_length: 14; v_call: TRBV9; cdr3_aa: ASSVVSGDLTDTQY
j_call: TRBJ2-6; cdr3_length: 16; v_call: TRBV18; cdr3_aa: ASSPNLGTDSGANVLT
j_call: TRBJ1-5; cdr3_length: 12; v_call: TRBV7-2; cdr3_aa: ASSLLPINQPQH
j_call: TRBJ2-4; cdr3_length: 17; v_call: TRBV5-1; cdr3_aa: ASSLDMGRLGLAKNIQY
j_call: TRBJ1-1; cdr3_length: 12; v_call: TRBV6-6; cdr3_aa: ASSPQGIGTEAF
j_call: TRBJ1-1; cdr3_length: 12; v_call: TRBV6-5; cdr3_aa: ASSSPEPNSEAF
j_call: TRBJ1-5; cdr3_length: 13; v_call: TRBV5-1; cdr3_aa: ASSLVSGVNQPQH
j_call: TRBJ2-3; cdr3_length: 13; v_call: TRBV20-1; cdr3_aa: SARTGLAESDTQY
j_call: TRBJ1-2; cdr3_length: 10; v_call: TRBV29-1; cdr3_aa: SVARGVYGYT
j_call: TRBJ2-5; cdr3_length: 10; v_call: TRBV20-1; cdr3_aa: SARLLQETQY
j_call: TRBJ1-1; cdr3_length: 12; v_call: TRBV20-1; cdr3_aa: SARQGTYDQEAF
j_call: TRBJ2-7; cdr3_length: 12; v_call: TRBV20-1; cdr3_aa: NGMRASGRSEQY
j_call: TRBJ1-1; cdr3_length: 12; v_call: TRBV27; cdr3_aa: ASSGRQGRAEAF
j_call: TRBJ2-5; cdr3_length: 12; v_call: TRBV5-1; cdr3_aa: ASSPQSVQETQY
j_call: TRBJ2-4; cdr3_length: 12; v_call: TRBV4-1; cdr3_aa: ASSQGVGFWEQY
j_call: TRBJ2-1; cdr3_length: 14; v_call: TRBV15; cdr3_aa: ATSRDRGESYNEQF
j_call: TRBJ2-7; cdr3_length: 13; v_call: TRBV6-5; cdr3_aa: ASSYSGQGTYEQY
j_call: TRBJ1-2; cdr3_length: 9; v_call: TRBV12-3/TRBV12-4; cdr3_aa: ASSLIAGYT
j_call: TRBJ2-1; cdr3_length: 13; v_call: TRBV4-2; cdr3_aa: ASSQAEGQGNEQF
j_call: TRBJ2-3; cdr3_length: 12; v_call: TRBV6-5; cdr3_aa: ASSRRSLTDTQY
j_call: TRBJ2-5; cdr3_length: 16; v_call: TRBV7-6; cdr3_aa: ASSRISTSGIYQETQY
j_call: -; cdr3_length: 12; v_call: TRBV9; cdr3_aa: ASSVEGERYEQY
j_call: TRBJ2-7; cdr3_length: 10; v_call: TRBV29-1; cdr3_aa: SVDRGGCEQY
j_call: TRBJ2-5; cdr3_length: 16; v_call: TRBV12-3/TRBV12-4; cdr3_aa: ASSPSGTSGGAEETQY
j_call: TRBJ2-1; cdr3_length: 12; v_call: TRBV11-2; cdr3_aa: ASSLDQAGTEQF
j_call: TRBJ2-1; cdr3_length: 16; v_call: TRBV2; cdr3_aa: ASIPGRGGAGSYNEQF
j_call: TRBJ2-5; cdr3_length: 14; v_call: TRBV24-1; cdr3_aa: ATGDSRDSYQETQY
j_call: TRBJ2-3; cdr3_length: 14; v_call: TRBV29-1; cdr3_aa: SVDGASGGGADTQY
j_call: TRBJ1-1; cdr3_length: 11; v_call: TRBV28; cdr3_aa: ASRLQGLTEAF
j_call: TRBJ2-7; cdr3_length: 15; v_call: TRBV7-2; cdr3_aa: ASSSRGGQGAIYEQY
j_call: TRBJ1-2; cdr3_length: 10; v_call: TRBV28; cdr3_aa: ASLGAVYGYT
j_call: TRBJ2-3; cdr3_length: 11; v_call: TRBV10-3; cdr3_aa: AISERSGDTQY
j_call: TRBJ2-2; cdr3_length: 12; v_call: TRBV6-2/TRBV6-3; cdr3_aa: ASRLAGFTGELF
j_call: TRBJ2-7; cdr3_length: 11; v_call: TRBV10-3; cdr3_aa: AILPSNSYEQY
j_call: TRBJ1-4; cdr3_length: 14; v_call: TRBV28; cdr3_aa: ASRPATGTGGGKLF
j_call: TRBJ2-1; cdr3_length: 13; v_call: TRBV4-2; cdr3_aa: ASSQEETGNNEQF
j_call: TRBJ2-5; cdr3_length: 13; v_call: TRBV7-7; cdr3_aa: ASSLAGKGAGTQY
j_call: -; cdr3_length: 14; v_call: TRBV7-2; cdr3_aa: ASSFGTSGGAYEQY
j_call: TRBJ2-7; cdr3_length: 11; v_call: TRBV28; cdr3_aa: ASSGLPGTEQY
j_call: TRBJ2-7; cdr3_length: 10; v_call: TRBV28; cdr3_aa: ASSRRPYEQY
j_call: TRBJ2-3; cdr3_length: 13; v_call: TRBV9; cdr3_aa: ASSPRRAEGDTQY
j_call: TRBJ1-6; cdr3_length: 15; v_call: TRBV9; cdr3_aa: ASSVGRDPGLRGSLH
j_call: TRBJ1-1; cdr3_length: 11; v_call: TRBV6-5; cdr3_aa: ASSSPAGQEAF
j_call: TRBJ2-7; cdr3_length: 12; v_call: TRBV20-1; cdr3_aa: SARDLRSSYEQY
j_call: TRBJ1-2; cdr3_length: 12; v_call: TRBV27; cdr3_aa: AGSLSYRNYGYT
j_call: -; cdr3_length: 11; v_call: TRBV20-1; cdr3_aa: SAPPSSYNEQY